These T cell receptor beta chains were read from a single sample in a study of identical twins. TCRdb reanalysed the 5' RACE reads using MiXCR and keeps one entry per CDR3 protein. Of under 900,000 distinct CDR3 sequences listed, approximately 18% are singletons. A further study also used this sample, focusing on T cells expressing NK-cell markers.

The sample taken for sequencing was PBMCs. Source of these receptors: a woman between 18 and 29 years old in good health. Each CDR3 is given with its conserved first and last residue. The order of the fields is V gene, J gene, CDR3 protein.

v_call: TRBV2
j_call: TRBJ2-7
cdr3_aa: CASSGQGPYEQYF

v_call: TRBV12-3/TRBV12-4
j_call: TRBJ2-3
cdr3_aa: CASSAPGGGTDTQYF

v_call: TRBV20-1
j_call: TRBJ1-6
cdr3_aa: CSAKTVENSPLHF

v_call: TRBV12-3/TRBV12-4
j_call: TRBJ2-5
cdr3_aa: CASSALDSKETQYF

v_call: TRBV29-1
j_call: TRBJ2-7
cdr3_aa: CSVGRRDSSYEQYF

v_call: TRBV12-5
j_call: TRBJ1-5
cdr3_aa: CASGLARGHGGQPQHF

v_call: TRBV27
j_call: TRBJ1-1
cdr3_aa: CASSLGSSNTEAFF

v_call: TRBV7-9
j_call: TRBJ1-6
cdr3_aa: CASSARTGSDNSPLHF

v_call: TRBV20-1
j_call: TRBJ2-1
cdr3_aa: CSARGLGRDNEQFF

v_call: TRBV6-1
j_call: TRBJ2-2
cdr3_aa: CASRRKIQTNTGELFF

v_call: TRBV5-1
j_call: TRBJ2-1
cdr3_aa: CASSHFLAGGNNEQFF

v_call: TRBV7-2
j_call: TRBJ2-1
cdr3_aa: CASSPSSGRSHEQFF

v_call: TRBV6-1
j_call: TRBJ1-2
cdr3_aa: CASSDQGVRYTF

v_call: TRBV6-5
j_call: TRBJ2-7
cdr3_aa: CASSYRTGAVSEQYF

v_call: TRBV20-1
j_call: TRBJ2-7
cdr3_aa: CSAWAESGYEQYF

v_call: TRBV10-2
j_call: TRBJ1-2
cdr3_aa: CASRRDRANYGYTF

v_call: TRBV29-1
j_call: TRBJ2-7
cdr3_aa: CSVGVDEQYF

v_call: TRBV5-1
j_call: TRBJ2-1
cdr3_aa: CASVDRYNEQFF

v_call: TRBV6-5
j_call: TRBJ1-5
cdr3_aa: CASSYSSIQPQHF

v_call: TRBV30
j_call: TRBJ2-2
cdr3_aa: CAWSVNTGELFF

v_call: TRBV7-9
j_call: TRBJ2-1
cdr3_aa: CASSEVGTGVTNEQFF

v_call: TRBV12-3/TRBV12-4
j_call: TRBJ2-5
cdr3_aa: CASSSRGQPQETQYF

v_call: TRBV25-1
j_call: TRBJ1-4
cdr3_aa: CASSEIGRGNEKLFF

v_call: TRBV7-2
j_call: TRBJ2-1
cdr3_aa: CASRDWYNEQFF

v_call: TRBV6-1
j_call: TRBJ1-2
cdr3_aa: CASMRTGDYGYTF

v_call: TRBV5-1
j_call: TRBJ2-1
cdr3_aa: CASSLNPAGASINEQFF

v_call: TRBV3-1
j_call: TRBJ2-2
cdr3_aa: CASSRTGATGELFF

v_call: TRBV5-1
j_call: TRBJ2-3
cdr3_aa: CASSLGTPTDTQYF

v_call: TRBV5-5
j_call: TRBJ2-4
cdr3_aa: CASSRDSIGLDIQYF

v_call: TRBV10-3
j_call: TRBJ2-7
cdr3_aa: CAISAGTGGSYEQYF

v_call: TRBV5-4
j_call: TRBJ2-7
cdr3_aa: CASSPSGYYEQYF

v_call: TRBV5-1
j_call: TRBJ1-2
cdr3_aa: CASSSGGHRGYTF

v_call: TRBV5-1
j_call: TRBJ1-1
cdr3_aa: CASSPAPGDTEAFF

v_call: TRBV20-1
j_call: TRBJ1-1
cdr3_aa: CSASHDDFRAFF

v_call: TRBV12-3/TRBV12-4
j_call: TRBJ2-7
cdr3_aa: CASSPGLAIYEQYF

v_call: TRBV12-3/TRBV12-4
j_call: TRBJ2-3
cdr3_aa: CASRTAGPAHTDTQYF

v_call: TRBV6-5
j_call: TRBJ2-1
cdr3_aa: CASSSTGYEQFF

v_call: TRBV12-3/TRBV12-4
j_call: TRBJ2-1
cdr3_aa: CASSSSRRETLEQFF

v_call: TRBV20-1
j_call: TRBJ2-5
cdr3_aa: CSARSRISQETQYF

v_call: TRBV5-4
j_call: TRBJ2-3
cdr3_aa: CASSLPPPDTQYF

v_call: TRBV20-1
j_call: TRBJ1-2
cdr3_aa: CSAKLTGRTGGYTF

v_call: TRBV10-2
j_call: TRBJ2-3
cdr3_aa: CASSVTGYSTDTQYF

v_call: TRBV6-5
j_call: TRBJ2-2
cdr3_aa: CASSYSDRIYSGELFF

v_call: TRBV12-3/TRBV12-4
j_call: TRBJ2-7
cdr3_aa: CASSLALLRGASF

v_call: TRBV5-1
j_call: TRBJ2-7
cdr3_aa: CASSFITGSYEQYF

v_call: TRBV5-6
j_call: TRBJ1-1
cdr3_aa: CASSLSWGPEAFF

v_call: TRBV9
j_call: TRBJ2-4
cdr3_aa: CASSQSRAKNIQYF

v_call: TRBV6-5
j_call: TRBJ2-7
cdr3_aa: CASRTQGDEQYF

v_call: TRBV29-1
j_call: TRBJ1-2
cdr3_aa: CSVGDMGRNYGYTF

v_call: TRBV10-3
j_call: TRBJ2-7
cdr3_aa: CAIGTQQYEQYF

v_call: TRBV6-2/TRBV6-3
j_call: TRBJ2-1
cdr3_aa: CASTLNRYNEQFF

v_call: TRBV5-6
j_call: TRBJ1-6
cdr3_aa: CASSLAGVIENSPLHF

v_call: TRBV7-8
j_call: TRBJ2-3
cdr3_aa: CASSLVSGGVTDTQYF

v_call: TRBV15
j_call: TRBJ2-3
cdr3_aa: CATNGAVTDTQYF

v_call: TRBV5-1
j_call: TRBJ2-1
cdr3_aa: CASSNPSGSGDEQFF